The 26 T cell receptor beta chains below come from one sample, sequenced in a study of CD8+CD57+ T cells in acquired aplastic anemia. For CDR3 and TCR beta VDJ profiling, genomic DNA was the template used. TCRdb re-called the reads through MiXCR, storing one row per CDR3 protein. The sample shows around 180,000 distinct CDR3 sequences, approximately 60% of them seen only once. Specimen: sorted CD4+, CD8+, or CD8+CD57+ T cells (not recorded which) from PBMCs. The source of these receptors is a human donor in good health.

V gene TRBV7-9 combines with J gene TRBJ2-3, with TRBD2 identical over 8 bases. Trimming at V came to 8 bases and at J to 4 bases, leaving 17 bases not matched to a gene. Germline V gives CDR1 SEHNR, CDR2 FQNEAQ (reference sequence). The CDR3 contains 17 residues. The chain's CDR3 is CASFGLLAVQPADTQYF. CDR3 sequence (DNA): TGTGCCAGCTTTGGGTTACTAGCGGTCCAGCCCGCAGATACGCAGTATTTT.

Note on this clonotype: With a much larger clone just one base away, this may be a read error. Here the CDR3 reads CVSNAGGGRAGNEQFF. CDR3 DNA sequence: TGTGTCAGCAACGCAGGGGGCGGGAGGGCCGGCAATGAGCAGTTCTTC. The chain joins TRBV9 to TRBJ2-1; D is possibly TRBD2 (9 bases). CDR1 and CDR2 (germline): SGDLS, YYNGEE. CDR3 length: 16 amino acids.

About this clonotype: Germline and junction disagree at one end, which may indicate a read error. J is TRBJ1-1 and V is TRBV25-1, with 7 bases identical to TRBD1. Germline CDR1 reads MGHDK; CDR2 reads SYGVNS. This CDR3 has 11 amino acids. The CDR3 spells CAVTGFPEAFF. Here the CDR3 DNA reads TGTGCCGTGACAGGGTTCCCTGAGGCTTTCTTT.

This clonotype was seen only once. The chain links TRBV5-1 to TRBJ2-7; weak D call: TRBD1 (5 bases). CDR3 length equals 15 residues. The V end lost 3 bases, the J end lost 3 bases, and 16 bases lay between the germline ends. The V gene's germline CDR1 is SGHRS and CDR2 YFSETQ. The DNA of the CDR3 is TGCGCCAGCAGCTCCACCCCAGACAGAAGCTACGAGCAGTACTTC. It encodes CASSSTPDRSYEQYF.

V and J are TRBV2 and TRBJ2-3; D might be TRBD1 (6 bases). The CDR3 contains 16 residues. V lost 5 bases and J lost 1, with 16 bases in between. CDR1 SNHLY and CDR2 FYNNEI come from the germline V gene. The CDR3 DNA is TGTGCCAGCAGTTACTGGGGAGAGGGGGGCACAGATACGCAGTATTTT. Translated: CASSYWGEGGTDTQYF.

The rearrangement uses TRBV24-1 and TRBJ2-3, with no clear D. The germline V gene encodes CDR1 KGHDR and CDR2 SFDVKD. This CDR3 has 13 amino acids. Trimming shortened V by 4 bases and J by 2 bases, and 6 bases separated the two germline ends. The DNA for the CDR3 is TGTGCCACCAGTGACCAGTTCACAGATACGCAGTATTTT. It translates to CATSDQFTDTQYF.

Notes on this clonotype: One end of the junction fails to match germline, which may point to a read error. This chain joins TRBV7-2 and TRBJ2-6, with D perhaps being TRBD1 or TRBD2 (6 bases each). The CDR3 consists of 16 residues. The germline gives CDR1 SGHTA, CDR2 FQGNSA. As DNA, the CDR3 is TGTGCCAGCAGCCTGGTCGGGGGCGCCGGGGCCAACGTCCCGACTTTC. Translating gives CASSLVGGAGANVPTF. The variable domain in full, completed from reference TRBV7-2 and TRBJ2-6, reads GAGVSQSPSNKVTEKGKDVELRCDPISGHTALYWYRQSLGQGLEFLIYFQGNSAPDKSGLPSDRFSAERTGGSVSTLTIQRTQQEDSAVYLCASSLVGGAGANVPTFGAGSRLTVL.

V is TRBV20-1 and J is TRBJ2-7; 7 positions match TRBD1. V lost 4 bases, J lost 2 bases, and 5 bases stayed unmatched. CDR3 length: 13 residues. CDR1 and CDR2 (germline): DFQATT, SNEGSKA (reference sequence). The DNA of the CDR3 is TGCAGTGCTACCGCAGGGGGTACCTACGAGCAGTACTTC. It codes for CSATAGGTYEQYF.

Only a few counts were recorded for this clonotype. This chain links TRBV29-1 with TRBJ2-7; 7 bases fit TRBD1. CDR3 size: 12 residues. Per germline, CDR1 SQVTM and CDR2 ANQGSEA. After removal of 4 bases from V and 0 bases from J, the junction contained 0 bases not matched to a gene. In DNA, the CDR3 is TGCAGCGTTGGGACAGGCTCCTACGAGCAGTACTTC. It yields the protein CSVGTGSYEQYF.

The chain employs TRBV20-1 and TRBJ1-2; 7 nucleotides match TRBD1. The ends lost 6 bases at V and 8 bases at J; junction bases unmatched: 6. The germline V gene has CDR1 DFQATT and CDR2 SNEGSKA (reference sequence). There are 11 residues in the CDR3. CDR3 nucleotide sequence: TGCAGTGCGATACAGGGGACGGGCTACACCTTC. It specifies CSAIQGTGYTF.

The rearrangement joins TRBV10-3 to TRBJ2-6; D could derive from TRBD1 or TRBD2 (5 bases each). Trimming took 2 bases from V and 4 from J, leaving 12 bases between them. The CDR3 loop spans 16 amino acids. Per the germline V gene, CDR1 is ENHRY and CDR2 is SYGVKD. The CDR3 nucleotides are TGTGCCATCAGTGAGCTGGCAGGGACGGGGGCCAACGTCCTGACTTTC. Amino acid sequence: CAISELAGTGANVLTF.

The chain joins TRBV27 to TRBJ2-1; 8 nucleotides align to TRBD1. The trim removed 3 bases at V and 1 base at J, leaving 2 bases unmatched. The CDR3 extends over 15 amino acids. The germline gives CDR1 MNHEY, CDR2 SMNVEV (reference sequence). The DNA of the CDR3 is TGTGCCAGCAGTTTCCGGGACAGGTCCTACAATGAGCAGTTCTTC. This codes for CASSFRDRSYNEQFF.

This clonotype has ten or more counts. This sequence joins TRBV11-2 and TRBJ2-7; D possibly uses TRBD1 or TRBD2 (5 bases each). CDR1 and CDR2 from the germline V gene are SGHAT and FQNNGV. Trimming shortened V by 5 bases and J by 6 bases, and 17 bases separated the two germline ends. The CDR3 has 14 amino acids. This CDR3 is CASSRGGYASEQYF. The CDR3 coding sequence is TGTGCCAGCAGCCGTGGGGGTTACGCCTCCGAGCAGTACTTC. Using reference TRBV11-2 and TRBJ2-7 for the parts outside the CDR3, the full variable domain is EAGVAQSPRYKIIEKRQSVAFWCNPISGHATLYWYQQILGQGPKLLIQFQNNGVVDDSQLPKDRFSAERLKGVDSTLKIQPAKLEDSAVYLCASSRGGYASEQYFGPGTRLTVT.

This clonotype was seen repeatedly, ten times or more. The chain couples TRBV27 to TRBJ2-5; 8 bases match TRBD1. The CDR3 contains 15 residues. Germline V gene data show CDR1 as MNHEY and CDR2 as SMNVEV (reference sequence). Trimming took 5 bases from V and 4 from J; bases not matched to a gene: 9. This CDR3 is CASSRRQGRGETQYF. CDR3 DNA: TGTGCCAGCAGTCGCCGACAGGGGCGTGGAGAGACCCAGTACTTC.

The J gene is TRBJ2-2, the V gene TRBV19, with D maybe TRBD2 (6 bases). This CDR3 comprises 14 residues. Per germline, CDR1 LNHDA and CDR2 SQIVND (reference sequence). The V gene lost 3 bases and the J gene lost 8 bases, with 13 bases spanning the gap. CDR3 nucleotides: TGTGCCAGTAGTATCCCGGGCGGGGCTGGGGAGCTGTTTTTT. It yields the protein CASSIPGGAGELFF.

To note about this clonotype: This likely comes from a read error, as the CDR3 has no conserved phenylalanine or tryptophan at its end. It is unclear where the CDR3 begins or ends on the DNA, so no DNA is shown, and the CDR3 is as TCRdb lists it. This rearrangement joins TRBV5-1 to TRBJ2-3; TRBD1 is taken as the D call from the table, unchecked against the DNA. The CDR3 spans 12 amino acids, including both terminal residues. CDR1 is SGHRS, CDR2 YFSETQ, per germline. The CDR3 spells CASSLSGTEANY.

The J gene is TRBJ2-2, the V gene TRBV7-3; D remains ambiguous. Per the germline V gene, CDR1 is SGHTA and CDR2 is FQGTGA. The CDR3 is made up of 12 amino acids. V lost 2 bases to trimming and J lost 6 bases, with 4 bases between them. The CDR3 DNA reads TGTGCCAGCAGCTTACCCGCCGGGGAGCTGTTTTTT. Translated: CASSLPAGELFF.

The V and J genes are TRBV10-3 and TRBJ2-3; 13 nucleotides agree with TRBD2. With V trimmed by 8 bases and J by 6 bases, 14 bases remained unmatched. Germline values: CDR1 ENHRY, CDR2 SYGVKD. CDR3 length: 17 residues. CDR3 amino acids: CAIQGPLAGGPRDTQYF. The CDR3 DNA is TGTGCCATCCAAGGCCCACTAGCGGGGGGGCCGAGGGATACGCAGTATTTT.

This clonotype was seen more than once but under ten times. Possible read error: a much larger clone is one base away. The chain joins TRBV14 to TRBJ1-1; D might be TRBD1 (5 bases). The CDR3 runs 13 residues. Germline loops: CDR1 SGHDN, CDR2 FVKESK. V lost 1 base, J lost 10 bases, and 13 bases lay in between. The CDR3 region is CASSQGFLGVAFF. CDR3 nucleotides: TGTGCCAGCAGCCAAGGATTTCTAGGGGTAGCTTTCTTT. Drawing the rest from reference TRBV14 and TRBJ1-1, the complete variable domain is EAGVTQFPSHSVIEKGQTVTLRCDPISGHDNLYWYRRVMGKEIKFLLHFVKESKQDESGMPNNRFLAERTGGTYSTLKVQPAELEDSGVYFCASSQGFLGVAFFGQGTRLTVV.

The chain links TRBV15 to TRBJ1-2, with a tentative D call TRBD1 (6 bases). This CDR3 spans 15 amino acids. Germline assignment: CDR1 LNHNV and CDR2 YYDKDF (reference sequence). Trimming cost V 3 bases and J 1 base, with 12 bases left between them. DNA for the CDR3: TGTGCCACCAGCAGTCCGGGACACCTTAACTATGGCTACACCTTC. It codes for CATSSPGHLNYGYTF.

V usage is TRBV20-1 and J usage is TRBJ2-1, with no clear D. Germline assignment: CDR1 DFQATT and CDR2 SNEGSKA (reference sequence). Between the trimmed V and J ends, which lost 4 bases and 0 bases, there was a span of 19 bases. The length of the CDR3 is 17 residues. The DNA of the CDR3 is TGCAGTGCTAAAGGATTGGGCCCAACGACCTCCTACAATGAGCAGTTCTTC. Translating it yields CSAKGLGPTTSYNEQFF.

V usage is TRBV7-9 and J usage is TRBJ2-1, with D possibly matching TRBD1 (6 bases). Trimming took 2 bases from V and 9 from J, leaving 17 bases between them. CDR1 and CDR2 from the germline V gene are SEHNR and FQNEAQ (reference sequence). The CDR3 is made up of 15 amino acids. The CDR3 nucleotides are TGTGCCAGCAGCTTATCGGCAGGGGTGTCTGGTGAGCAGTTCTTC. Translated: CASSLSAGVSGEQFF.

This clonotype was seen ten or more times. This rearrangement joins TRBV20-1 to TRBJ1-2; D remains ambiguous. The V end lost 1 base, the J end lost 4 bases, and 10 bases lay between the germline ends. The CDR3 totals 13 residues. Per the germline V gene, CDR1 is DFQATT and CDR2 is SNEGSKA (reference sequence). The CDR3 DNA reads as TGCAGTGCTAGAGTCATAGGCCTCTATGGCTACACCTTC. Amino acid sequence: CSARVIGLYGYTF.

V is TRBV9 and J is TRBJ1-1; the D is unclear. V was pared by 3 bases and J by 5 bases, with 8 bases between. The CDR3 totals 12 residues. Per the germline V gene, CDR1 is SGDLS and CDR2 is YYNGEE. As DNA, the CDR3 is TGTGCCAGCAGCGCGGGTGAAACTGAAGCTTTCTTT. This gives the protein CASSAGETEAFF.

J is TRBJ1-1 and V is TRBV5-1; unclear D gene. Germline-derived CDR1 and CDR2 are SGHRS and YFSETQ. The ends were cut back, 0 bases at V and 1 base at J, with 7 bases in the middle. The CDR3 has 14 amino acids. DNA for the CDR3: TGCGCCAGCAGCTTGGATGGAGCGAACACTGAAGCTTTCTTT. Its translation is CASSLDGANTEAFF.

The V call is TRBV29-1, the J call TRBJ1-2; no clear D gene. The CDR3 is 14 amino acids. Germline CDR1 SQVTM, CDR2 ANQGSEA. V shed 7 bases and J shed 0 bases, with 15 bases lying between them. The DNA of the CDR3 is TGCAGCGCGGAGAGTGGGTTCCCTAACTATGGCTACACCTTC. Protein sequence: CSAESGFPNYGYTF. Full variable domain (remainder filled in from reference TRBV29-1 and TRBJ1-2): SAVISQKPSRDICQRGTSLTIQCQVDSQVTMMFWYRQQPGQSLTLIATANQGSEATYESGFVIDKFPISRPNLTFSTLTVSNMSPEDSSIYLCSAESGFPNYGYTFGSGTRLTVV.